This TCR beta chain is drawn from a study of T cell responses to AZD1222 COVID-19 vaccine. V lost 3 bases and J lost 3, with 15 bases in between. Germline CDR1 and CDR2: LNHNV and YYDKDF (reference sequence). CDR3 length: 15 residues. TCRdb's copy holds only in-frame clones and misses some; the assay was immunoSEQ multiplex PCR. This sample yields around 100,000 clones, of which about 92% are seen a single time; approximately 1.2% belongs to the top ten. A remark on this clone: Its antigen is unknown.

Study conclusions and caveats: Seropositivity was recorded at baseline in only five to seven AZD1222 recipients. Regions left unmutated in variants are reportedly the target of nearly half of spike-specific TCRs.

The chain couples TRBV15 to TRBJ2-7; a possible D gene is TRBD1 (5 bases). The sequencing used peripheral blood, collected on day 0 of AZD1222 vaccination. This TCR derives from an adult in good health. For the CDR3, the DNA is TGTGCCACCAGCAGGGACCCCGGCAGGGACTACGAGCAGTACTTC. The encoded protein is CATSRDPGRDYEQYF.